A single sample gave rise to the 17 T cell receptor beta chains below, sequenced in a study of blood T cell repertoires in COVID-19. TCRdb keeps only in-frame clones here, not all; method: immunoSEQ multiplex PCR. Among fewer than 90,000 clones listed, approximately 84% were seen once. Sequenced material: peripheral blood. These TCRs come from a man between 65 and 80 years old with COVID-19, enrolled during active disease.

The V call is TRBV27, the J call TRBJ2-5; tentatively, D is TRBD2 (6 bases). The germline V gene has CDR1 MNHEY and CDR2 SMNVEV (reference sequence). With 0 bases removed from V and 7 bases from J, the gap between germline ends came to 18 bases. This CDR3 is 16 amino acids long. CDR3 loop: CASSLSALAATGTQYF. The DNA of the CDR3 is TGTGCCAGCAGTTTATCGGCACTAGCCGCCACGGGGACCCAGTACTTC.

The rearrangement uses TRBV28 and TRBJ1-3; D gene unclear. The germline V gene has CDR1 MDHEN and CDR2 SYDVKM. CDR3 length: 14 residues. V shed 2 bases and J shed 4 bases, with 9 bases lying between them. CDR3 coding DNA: TGTGCCAGCAGTTTAGGAGGCCCCGGAAACACCATATATTTT. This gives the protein CASSLGGPGNTIYF.

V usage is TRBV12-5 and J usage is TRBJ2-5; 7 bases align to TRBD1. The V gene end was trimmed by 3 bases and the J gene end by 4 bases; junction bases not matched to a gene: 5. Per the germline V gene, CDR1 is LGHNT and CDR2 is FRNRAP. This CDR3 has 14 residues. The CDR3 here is CASGLATGRETQYF. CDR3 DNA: TGTGCTAGTGGTTTAGCGACAGGGAGAGAGACCCAGTACTTC.

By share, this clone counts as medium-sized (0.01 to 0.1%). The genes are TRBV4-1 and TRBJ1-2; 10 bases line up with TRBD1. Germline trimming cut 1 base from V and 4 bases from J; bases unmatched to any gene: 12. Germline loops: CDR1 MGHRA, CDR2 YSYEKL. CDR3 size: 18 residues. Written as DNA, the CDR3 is TGCGCCAGCAGCCAAGTTATTAGGAGACAGGGGGCTACCTATGGCTACACCTTC. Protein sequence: CASSQVIRRQGATYGYTF.

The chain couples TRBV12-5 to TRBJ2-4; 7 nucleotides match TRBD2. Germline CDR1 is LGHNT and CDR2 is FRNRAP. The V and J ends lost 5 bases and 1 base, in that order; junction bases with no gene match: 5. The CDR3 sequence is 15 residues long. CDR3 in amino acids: CASGLGGGAKNIQYF. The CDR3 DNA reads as TGTGCTAGTGGTCTTGGGGGGGGTGCCAAAAACATTCAGTACTTC. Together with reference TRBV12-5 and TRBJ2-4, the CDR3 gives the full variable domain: DARVTQTPRHKVTEMGQEVTMRCQPILGHNTVFWYRQTMMQGLELLAYFRNRAPLDDSGMPKDRFSAEMPDATLATLKIQPSEPRDSAVYFCASGLGGGAKNIQYFGAGTRLSVL.

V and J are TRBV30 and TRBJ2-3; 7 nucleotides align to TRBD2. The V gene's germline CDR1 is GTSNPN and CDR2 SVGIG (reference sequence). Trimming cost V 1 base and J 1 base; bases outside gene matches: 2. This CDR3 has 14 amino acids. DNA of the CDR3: TGTGCCTGGAGTGGGCTAGCGGGCACAGATACGCAGTATTTT. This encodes CAWSGLAGTDTQYF.

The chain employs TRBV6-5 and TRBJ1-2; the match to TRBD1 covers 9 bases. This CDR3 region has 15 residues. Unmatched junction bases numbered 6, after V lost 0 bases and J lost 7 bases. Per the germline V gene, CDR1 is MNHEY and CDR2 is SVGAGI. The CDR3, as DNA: TGTGCCAGCAGTTACTCCTTAACAGGGGGCAGTGGCTACACCTTC. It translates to CASSYSLTGGSGYTF.

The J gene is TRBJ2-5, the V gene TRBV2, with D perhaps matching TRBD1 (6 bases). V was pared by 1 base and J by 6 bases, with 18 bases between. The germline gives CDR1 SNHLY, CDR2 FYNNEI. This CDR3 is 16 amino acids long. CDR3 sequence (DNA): TGTGCCAGCAGTGAAGACAGGGATTTTGGATGGAAGACCCAGTACTTC. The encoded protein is CASSEDRDFGWKTQYF.

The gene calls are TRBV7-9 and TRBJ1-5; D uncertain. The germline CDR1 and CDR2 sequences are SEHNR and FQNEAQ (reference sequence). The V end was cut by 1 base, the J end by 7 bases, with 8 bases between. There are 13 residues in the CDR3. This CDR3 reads CASSLDGGQPQHF. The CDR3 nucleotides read TGTGCCAGCAGCTTAGACGGCGGCCAGCCCCAGCATTTT.

CDR3 coding DNA: TGCGCCAGCAGCCAAGATCGAGAGAAGGGGGTAGCCAAAAACATTCAGTACTTC. Protein product: CASSQDREKGVAKNIQYF. This chain connects TRBV4-1 to TRBJ2-4; D is possibly TRBD1 (6 bases). The CDR3 is 18 amino acids. Germline CDR1 and CDR2: MGHRA and YSYEKL. V lost 0 bases to trimming and J lost 0 bases, with 15 bases between them.

CDR3 coding DNA: TGTGCCAGCAGCTCCTTAGCGGGGAAAGACACAGATACGCAGTATTTT. Its protein product is CASSSLAGKDTDTQYF. V and J are TRBV27 and TRBJ2-3; 8 bases agree with TRBD2. The V segment lost 6 bases and the J segment 2 bases; nucleotides outside the gene matches: 10. The CDR3 runs to 16 residues. Germline CDR1 MNHEY, CDR2 SMNVEV (reference sequence).

CDR3 in amino acids: CAIRETGSSYNSPLHF. The CDR3 DNA reads as TGTGCCATCAGAGAGACAGGGAGCTCCTATAATTCACCCCTCCACTTT. This chain joins TRBV10-3 and TRBJ1-6, with TRBD1 matching over 7 bases. Trimming at V came to 6 bases and at J to 0 bases, leaving 5 bases not matched to a gene. The CDR3 runs 16 residues. CDR1 ENHRY and CDR2 SYGVKD come from the germline V gene.

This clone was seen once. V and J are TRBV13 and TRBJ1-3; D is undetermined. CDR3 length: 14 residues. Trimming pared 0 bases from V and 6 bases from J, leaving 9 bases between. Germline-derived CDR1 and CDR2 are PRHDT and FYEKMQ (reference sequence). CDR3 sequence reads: CASSLGLAENTIYF. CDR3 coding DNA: TGTGCCAGCAGCTTAGGGTTAGCTGAAAACACCATATATTTT.

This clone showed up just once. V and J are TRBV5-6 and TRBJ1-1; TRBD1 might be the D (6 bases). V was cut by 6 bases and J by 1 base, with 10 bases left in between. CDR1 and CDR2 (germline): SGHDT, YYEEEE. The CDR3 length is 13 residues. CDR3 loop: CASNATGNTEAFF. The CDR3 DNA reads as TGTGCCAGCAACGCGACAGGGAACACTGAAGCTTTCTTT.

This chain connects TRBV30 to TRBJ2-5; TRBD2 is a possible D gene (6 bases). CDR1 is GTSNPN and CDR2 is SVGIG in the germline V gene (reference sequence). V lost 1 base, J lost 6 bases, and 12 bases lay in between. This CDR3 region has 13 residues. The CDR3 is CAWSAGSWKTQYF. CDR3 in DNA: TGTGCCTGGAGTGCCGGGAGTTGGAAGACCCAGTACTTC.

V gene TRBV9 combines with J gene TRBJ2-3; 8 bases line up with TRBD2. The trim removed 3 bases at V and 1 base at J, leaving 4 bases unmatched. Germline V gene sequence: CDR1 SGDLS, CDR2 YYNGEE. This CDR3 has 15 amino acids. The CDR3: CASSAIGGGTDTQYF. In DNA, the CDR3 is TGTGCCAGCAGCGCTATCGGGGGGGGCACAGATACGCAGTATTTT.

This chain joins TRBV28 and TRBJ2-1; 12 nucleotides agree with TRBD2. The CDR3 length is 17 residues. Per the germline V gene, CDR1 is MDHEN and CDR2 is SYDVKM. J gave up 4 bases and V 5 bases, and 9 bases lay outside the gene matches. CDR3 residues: CASSPRVTSGRYNEQFF. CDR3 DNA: TGTGCCAGCAGTCCCCGTGTGACTAGCGGGAGATACAATGAGCAGTTCTTC.